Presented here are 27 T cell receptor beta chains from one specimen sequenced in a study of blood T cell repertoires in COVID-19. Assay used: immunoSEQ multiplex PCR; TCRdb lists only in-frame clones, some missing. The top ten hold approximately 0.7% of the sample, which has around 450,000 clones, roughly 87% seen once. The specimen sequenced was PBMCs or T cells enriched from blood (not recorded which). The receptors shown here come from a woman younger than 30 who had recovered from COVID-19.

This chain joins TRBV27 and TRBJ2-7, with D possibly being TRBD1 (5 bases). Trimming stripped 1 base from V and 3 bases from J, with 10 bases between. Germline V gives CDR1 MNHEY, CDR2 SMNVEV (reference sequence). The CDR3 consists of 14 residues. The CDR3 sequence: CASSLFQGSYEQYF. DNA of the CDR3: TGTGCCAGCAGTTTATTCCAGGGAAGCTACGAGCAGTACTTC.

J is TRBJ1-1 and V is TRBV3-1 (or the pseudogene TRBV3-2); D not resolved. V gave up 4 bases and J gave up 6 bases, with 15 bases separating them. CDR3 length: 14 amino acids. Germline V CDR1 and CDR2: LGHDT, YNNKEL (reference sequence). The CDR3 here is CASSRLPGEAEAFF. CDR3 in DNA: TGTGCCAGCAGCCGTCTCCCCGGGGAAGCTGAAGCTTTCTTT.

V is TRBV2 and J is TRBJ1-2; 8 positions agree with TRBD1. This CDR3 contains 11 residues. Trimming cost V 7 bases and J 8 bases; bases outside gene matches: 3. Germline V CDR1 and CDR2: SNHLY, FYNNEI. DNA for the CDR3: TGTGCCAGCACAGGGGGCGACGGCTACACCTTC. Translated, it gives CASTGGDGYTF. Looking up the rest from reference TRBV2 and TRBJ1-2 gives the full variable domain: EPEVTQTPSHQVTQMGQEVILRCVPISNHLYFYWYRQILGQKVEFLVSFYNNEISEKSEIFDDQFSVERPDGSNFTLKIRSTKLEDSAMYFCASTGGDGYTFGSGTRLTVV.

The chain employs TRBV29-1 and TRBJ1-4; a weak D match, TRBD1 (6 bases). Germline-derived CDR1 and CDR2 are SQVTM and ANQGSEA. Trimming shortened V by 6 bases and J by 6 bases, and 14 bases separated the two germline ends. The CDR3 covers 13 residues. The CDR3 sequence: CSVTGTSYEKLFF. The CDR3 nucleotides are TGCAGCGTGACCGGGACAAGTTATGAAAAACTGTTTTTT.

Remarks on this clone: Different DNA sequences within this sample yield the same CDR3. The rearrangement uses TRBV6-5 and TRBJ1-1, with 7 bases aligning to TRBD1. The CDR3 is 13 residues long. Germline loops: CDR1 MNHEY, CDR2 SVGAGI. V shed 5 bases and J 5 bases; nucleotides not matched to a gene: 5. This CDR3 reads CASSRQGGTEAFF. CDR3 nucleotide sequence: TGTGCCAGCAGTCGACAGGGCGGGACTGAAGCTTTCTTT.

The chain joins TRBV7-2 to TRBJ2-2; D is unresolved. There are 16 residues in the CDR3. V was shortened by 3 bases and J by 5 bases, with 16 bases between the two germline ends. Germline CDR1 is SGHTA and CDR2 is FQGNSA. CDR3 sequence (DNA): TGTGCCAGCAGCTTTGGAGACCCCTGGCGAACCGGGGAGCTGTTTTTT. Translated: CASSFGDPWRTGELFF.

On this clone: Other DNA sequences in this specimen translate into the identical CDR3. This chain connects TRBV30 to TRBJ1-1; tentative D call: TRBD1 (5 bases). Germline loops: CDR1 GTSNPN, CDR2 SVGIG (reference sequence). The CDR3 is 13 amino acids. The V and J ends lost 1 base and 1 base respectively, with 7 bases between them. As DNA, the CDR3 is TGTGCCTGGAGTGCCCAGGGGAACACTGAAGCTTTCTTT. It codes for CAWSAQGNTEAFF.

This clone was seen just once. CDR3 nucleotides: TGTGCCAGCAGCTTATATCCCGGGGGAAACACTGAAGCTTTCTTT. Its translation: CASSLYPGGNTEAFF. This rearrangement joins TRBV7-3 to TRBJ1-1, with D possibly TRBD1 on 5 matching bases. The CDR3 runs 15 residues. V was clipped by 2 bases and J by 2 bases, with 12 bases between them. Germline V lookup: CDR1 SGHTA, CDR2 FQGTGA.

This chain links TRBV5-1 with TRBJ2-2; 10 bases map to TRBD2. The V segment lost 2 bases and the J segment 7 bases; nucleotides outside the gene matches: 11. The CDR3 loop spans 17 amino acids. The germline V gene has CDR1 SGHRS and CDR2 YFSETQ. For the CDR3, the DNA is TGCGCCAGCAGCTTCTTAGCGGGGGGCCCGAAGGGCGGGGAGCTGTTTTTT. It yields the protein CASSFLAGGPKGGELFF. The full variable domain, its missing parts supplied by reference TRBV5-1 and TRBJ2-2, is KAGVTQTPRYLIKTRGQQVTLSCSPISGHRSVSWYQQTPGQGLQFLFEYFSETQRNKGNFPGRFSGRQFSNSRSEMNVSTLELGDSALYLCASSFLAGGPKGGELFFGEGSRLTVL.

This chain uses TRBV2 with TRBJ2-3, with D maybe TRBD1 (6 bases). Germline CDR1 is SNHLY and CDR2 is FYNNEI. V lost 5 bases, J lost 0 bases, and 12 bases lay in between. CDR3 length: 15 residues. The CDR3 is CASSLQGSSTDTQYF. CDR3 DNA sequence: TGTGCCAGCAGTTTACAGGGTTCTAGCACAGATACGCAGTATTTT.

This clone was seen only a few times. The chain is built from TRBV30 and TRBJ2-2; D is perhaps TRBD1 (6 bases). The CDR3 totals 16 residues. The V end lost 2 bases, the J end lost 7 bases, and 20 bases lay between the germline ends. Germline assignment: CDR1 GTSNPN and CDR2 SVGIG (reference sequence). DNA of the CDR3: TGTGCCTGGAGTCTCCTCGGGACACTGGGCCGCGGGGAGCTGTTTTTT. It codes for CAWSLLGTLGRGELFF. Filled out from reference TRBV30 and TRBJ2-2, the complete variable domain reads SQTIHQWPATLVQPVGSPLSLECTVEGTSNPNLYWYRQAAGRGLQLLFYSVGIGQISSEVPQNLSASRPQDRQFILSSKKLLLSDSGFYLCAWSLLGTLGRGELFFGEGSRLTVL.

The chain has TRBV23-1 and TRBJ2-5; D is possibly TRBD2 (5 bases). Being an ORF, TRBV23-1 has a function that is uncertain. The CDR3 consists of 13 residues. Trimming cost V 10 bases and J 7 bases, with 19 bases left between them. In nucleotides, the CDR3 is TGCGCCAACACCGACCCCTACGAGGGGACCCAGTACTTC. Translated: CANTDPYEGTQYF.

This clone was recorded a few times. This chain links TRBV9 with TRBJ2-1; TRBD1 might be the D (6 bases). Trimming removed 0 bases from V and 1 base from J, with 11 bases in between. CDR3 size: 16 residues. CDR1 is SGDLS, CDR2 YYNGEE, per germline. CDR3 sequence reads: CASSVATGKSYNEQFF. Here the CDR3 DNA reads TGTGCCAGCAGCGTAGCTACAGGGAAATCCTACAATGAGCAGTTCTTC.

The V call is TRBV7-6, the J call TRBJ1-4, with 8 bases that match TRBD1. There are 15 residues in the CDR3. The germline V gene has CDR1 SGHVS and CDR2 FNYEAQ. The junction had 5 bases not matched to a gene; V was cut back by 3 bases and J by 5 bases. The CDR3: CASSFMRTGNEKLFF. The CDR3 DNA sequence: TGTGCCAGCAGCTTCATGCGGACAGGGAATGAAAAACTGTTTTTT.

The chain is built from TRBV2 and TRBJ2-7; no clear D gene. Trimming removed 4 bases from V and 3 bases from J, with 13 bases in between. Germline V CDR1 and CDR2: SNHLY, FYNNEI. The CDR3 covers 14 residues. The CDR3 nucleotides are TGTGCCAGCAGTGGACTGCTGGCCCTCTACGAGCAGTACTTC. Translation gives CASSGLLALYEQYF.

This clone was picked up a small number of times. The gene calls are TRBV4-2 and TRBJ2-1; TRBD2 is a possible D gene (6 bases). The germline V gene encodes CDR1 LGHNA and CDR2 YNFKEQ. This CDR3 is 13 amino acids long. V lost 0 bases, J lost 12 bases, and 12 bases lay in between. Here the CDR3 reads CASSQDRPAGQFF. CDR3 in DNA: TGTGCCAGCAGCCAAGATCGTCCAGCGGGGCAGTTCTTC.

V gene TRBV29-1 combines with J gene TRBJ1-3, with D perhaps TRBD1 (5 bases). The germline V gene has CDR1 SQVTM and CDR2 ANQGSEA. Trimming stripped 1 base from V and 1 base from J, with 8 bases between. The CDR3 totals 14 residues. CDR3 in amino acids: CSVEGGESGNTIYF. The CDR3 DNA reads TGCAGCGTTGAAGGGGGGGAATCTGGAAACACCATATATTTT.

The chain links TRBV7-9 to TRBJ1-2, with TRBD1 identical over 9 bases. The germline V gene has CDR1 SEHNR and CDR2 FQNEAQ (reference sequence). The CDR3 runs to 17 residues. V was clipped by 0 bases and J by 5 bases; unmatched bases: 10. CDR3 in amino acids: CASSLAWFTGGDYGYTF. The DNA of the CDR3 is TGTGCCAGCAGCTTAGCCTGGTTTACAGGGGGCGATTATGGCTACACCTTC.

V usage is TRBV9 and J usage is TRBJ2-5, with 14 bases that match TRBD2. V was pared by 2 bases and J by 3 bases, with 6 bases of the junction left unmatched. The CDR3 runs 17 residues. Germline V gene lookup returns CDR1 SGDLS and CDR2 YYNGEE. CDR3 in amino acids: CASSVGLAGGREETQYF. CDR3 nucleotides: TGTGCCAGCAGCGTTGGACTAGCGGGGGGACGCGAAGAGACCCAGTACTTC.

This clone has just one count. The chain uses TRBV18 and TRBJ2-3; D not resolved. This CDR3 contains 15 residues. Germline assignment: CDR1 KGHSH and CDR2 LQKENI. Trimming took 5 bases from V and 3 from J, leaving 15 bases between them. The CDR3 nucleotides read TGTGCCAGCTCAGCCTCGCAGGCGAGTACAGATACGCAGTATTTT. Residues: CASSASQASTDTQYF. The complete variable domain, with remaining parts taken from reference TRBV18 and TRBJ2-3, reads NAGVMQNPRHLVRRRGQEARLRCSPMKGHSHVYWYRQLPEEGLKFMVYLQKENIIDESGMPKERFSAEFPKEGPSILRIQQVVRGDSAAYFCASSASQASTDTQYFGPGTRLTVL.

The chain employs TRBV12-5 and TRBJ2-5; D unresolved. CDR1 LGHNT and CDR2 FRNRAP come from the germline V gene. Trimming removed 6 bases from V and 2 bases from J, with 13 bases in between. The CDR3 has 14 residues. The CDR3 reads CASGPTFSQETQYF. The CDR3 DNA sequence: TGTGCTAGTGGCCCAACATTCTCACAAGAGACCCAGTACTTC.

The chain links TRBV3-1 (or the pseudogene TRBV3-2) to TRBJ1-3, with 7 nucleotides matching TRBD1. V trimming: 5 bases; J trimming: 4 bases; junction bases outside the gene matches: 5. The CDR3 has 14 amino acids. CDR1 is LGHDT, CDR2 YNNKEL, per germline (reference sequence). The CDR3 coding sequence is TGTGCCAGCAGCTACAGGGGTTCAGGAAACACCATATATTTT. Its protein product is CASSYRGSGNTIYF.

The CDR3 DNA follows: TGTGCCAGTAGTACCGGACAGGGCCCTCACTTCAATCAGCCCCAGCATTTT. Translated, it gives CASSTGQGPHFNQPQHF. The rearrangement joins TRBV19 to TRBJ1-5; 8 bases agree with TRBD1. Germline V lookup: CDR1 LNHDA, CDR2 SQIVND (reference sequence). After removal of 4 bases from V and 3 bases from J, the junction contained 11 bases not matched to a gene. This CDR3 region has 17 residues.

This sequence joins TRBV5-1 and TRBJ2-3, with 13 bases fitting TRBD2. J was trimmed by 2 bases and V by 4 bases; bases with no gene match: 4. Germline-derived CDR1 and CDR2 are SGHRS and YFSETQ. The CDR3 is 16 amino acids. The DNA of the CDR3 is TGCGCCAGCAGCCTTACTAGCGGGGGGGCCACAGATACGCAGTATTTT. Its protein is CASSLTSGGATDTQYF.

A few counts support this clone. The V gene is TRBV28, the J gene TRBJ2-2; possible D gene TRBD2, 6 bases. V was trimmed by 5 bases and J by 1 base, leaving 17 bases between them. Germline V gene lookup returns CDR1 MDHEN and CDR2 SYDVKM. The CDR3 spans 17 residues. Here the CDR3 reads CASSLLRGTENTGELFF. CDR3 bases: TGTGCCAGCAGTCTCCTCCGGGGGACCGAGAACACCGGGGAGCTGTTTTTT.

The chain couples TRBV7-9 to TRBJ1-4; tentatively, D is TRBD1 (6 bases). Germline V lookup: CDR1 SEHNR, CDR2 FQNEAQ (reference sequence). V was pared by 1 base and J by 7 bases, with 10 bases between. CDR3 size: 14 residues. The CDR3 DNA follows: TGTGCCAGCAGCTTAGGGGGGCCCGGTGAAAAACTGTTTTTT. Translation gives CASSLGGPGEKLFF.

CDR3 amino acids: CASSPRDRVLDGYTF. The CDR3 DNA reads TGTGCCAGCAGCCCGAGGGACAGGGTATTGGATGGCTACACCTTC. J is TRBJ1-2 and V is TRBV7-9; 9 nucleotides agree with TRBD1. The CDR3 runs to 15 residues. The germline V gene has CDR1 SEHNR and CDR2 FQNEAQ (reference sequence). V was pared by 5 bases and J by 6 bases, with 10 bases of the junction left unmatched.